A single T cell receptor (beta chain) is shown here with its context. The sample belongs to a study of blood T cell repertoires in COVID-19. The wider study: Specimens from acute and convalescent COVID-19 originated in the United States, Italy and Spain.

Measured with immunoSEQ multiplex PCR; TCRdb has only the in-frame clones, and not every one. The table includes fewer than 350,000 clones, around 89% detected once. Trimming stripped 2 bases from V and 4 bases from J, with 6 bases between. CDR3 length: 12 residues. Germline CDR1 LGHNT, CDR2 FRNRAP. Cohorts were assigned according to the clinical history that participants reported. The sequence was collected from a woman aged 18-30 years with acute COVID-19. Material for sequencing was PBMCs or T cells enriched from blood (not recorded which). The chain recombines TRBV12-5 with TRBJ2-7, with D maybe TRBD2 (5 bases). CDR3 loop: CASGLRGYEQYF. Written as DNA, the CDR3 is TGTGCTAGTGGTTTGCGGGGTTACGAGCAGTACTTC.